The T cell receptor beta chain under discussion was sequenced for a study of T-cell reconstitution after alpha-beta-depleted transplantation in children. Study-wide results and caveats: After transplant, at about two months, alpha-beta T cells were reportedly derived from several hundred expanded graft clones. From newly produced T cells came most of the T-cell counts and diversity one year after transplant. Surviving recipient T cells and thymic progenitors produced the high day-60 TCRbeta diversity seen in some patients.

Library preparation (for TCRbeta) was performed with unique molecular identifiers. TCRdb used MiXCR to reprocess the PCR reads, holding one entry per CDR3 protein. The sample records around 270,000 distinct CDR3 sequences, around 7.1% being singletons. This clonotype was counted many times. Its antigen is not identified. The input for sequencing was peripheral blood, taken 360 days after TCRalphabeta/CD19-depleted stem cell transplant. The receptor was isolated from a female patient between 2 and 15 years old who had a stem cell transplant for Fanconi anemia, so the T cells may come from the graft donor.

CDR3 nucleotides: TGCGCCAGCAGCCAAAGGGGGCTGGAGCAGTTCTTC. Translating it yields CASSQRGLEQFF. The J gene is TRBJ2-1, the V gene TRBV5-1; TRBD1 aligns across 7 bases. The CDR3 contains 12 residues. V dropped 4 bases and J dropped 10; count of bases not matched to a gene: 5. Germline V lookup: CDR1 SGHRS, CDR2 YFSETQ. Together with reference TRBV5-1 and TRBJ2-1, the CDR3 gives the full variable domain: KAGVTQTPRYLIKTRGQQVTLSCSPISGHRSVSWYQQTPGQGLQFLFEYFSETQRNKGNFPGRFSGRQFSNSRSEMNVSTLELGDSALYLCASSQRGLEQFFGPGTRLTVL.